One TCR beta chain is described in this entry. Its antigen is unknown. Assay: immunoSEQ multiplex PCR; the TCRdb copy retains only in-frame clones and omits some. The sample shows 50,000 to 65,000 clones, 70% to 85% of them seen only once. This record comes from a study of neoadjuvant anti-PD-1 for oral cavity cancer. Whole-study findings and limits: Post-nivolumab, blood T cell clonality was significantly elevated in non-responders.

This sequence originates from a person between 35 and 79 years old with oral cavity squamous cell carcinoma. This material consisted of PBMCs, taken before nivolumab (anti-PD-1) treatment.

The CDR3 spells CASSFSGTSEQFF. As DNA, the CDR3 is TGTGCCAGCAGCTTTTCGGGGACTTCCGAGCAGTTCTTC. This chain links TRBV7-3 with TRBJ2-1; possibly TRBD2 for D (6 bases). V lost 3 bases, J lost 10 bases, and 13 bases lay in between. This CDR3 is 13 amino acids long. Germline CDR1 SGHTA, CDR2 FQGTGA.